This TCR beta chain was captured by sequencing in a study of cytomegalovirus exposure and HLA in healthy donors. For the study at large: According to later analysis, the same platform produced the roughly 120 validation and about 630 first-cohort repertoires.

Germline CDR1 reads SNHLY; CDR2 reads FYNNEI. The CDR3 runs 17 residues. V shed 5 bases and J 4 bases; nucleotides not matched to a gene: 11. Comments on this clone: Its target is not known.

Generated by immunoSEQ multiplex PCR, the TCRdb table keeps only in-frame clones and is missing some. The sample consists of 160,000 or so clones, approximately 86% of them appearing once. Overall study results and limits: A list of approximately 150 TCR beta chains associated with cytomegalovirus was given.

V is TRBV2 and J is TRBJ2-1; the match to TRBD2 covers 10 bases. The sequence was collected from a young man in good health and CMV-seropositive. Material for sequencing was PBMCs. CDR3 residues: CASSQLAGISPYNEQFF. CDR3 in DNA: TGTGCCAGCAGTCAACTAGCGGGGATCTCCCCTTACAATGAGCAGTTCTTC.